The 28 T cell receptor beta chains reported below all come from one sample, sequenced in a study of blood T cell repertoires in COVID-19 (dated by TCRdb to about 2020). Library generation was performed with the immunoSEQ multiplex PCR assay. This immuneACCESS table, as held by TCRdb, lists in-frame sequences with V and J called but not all clones. Of the missing ones, under half trace to an unresolved V gene in checked studies; the others have no known cause. The sample table records about 340,000 clones; more than 70% of these occur just once. 7% to 8% of the sample is held by the ten biggest clonotypes. Specimen: peripheral blood. The receptors originated from a woman between 65 and 79 years old with COVID-19, enrolled during active disease.

The gene calls are TRBV5-4 and TRBJ2-3, with 13 nucleotides matching TRBD2. The germline gives CDR1 SGHNT, CDR2 YYREEE (reference sequence). Trimming cost V 4 bases and J 3 bases; bases outside gene matches: 8. The CDR3 is 17 amino acids. This chain's CDR3 is CASSHPWTSGGTDTQYF. The DNA of the CDR3 is TGTGCCAGCAGCCACCCTTGGACTAGCGGGGGAACAGATACGCAGTATTTT. Full variable domain (rest looked up from reference TRBV5-4 and TRBJ2-3): ETGVTQSPTHLIKTRGQQVTLRCSSQSGHNTVSWYQQALGQGPQFIFQYYREEENGRGNFPPRFSGLQFPNYSSELNVNALELDDSALYLCASSHPWTSGGTDTQYFGPGTRLTVL.

J is TRBJ1-1 and V is TRBV5-1; TRBD1 matches at 7 bases. The V gene end was trimmed by 7 bases and the J gene end by 6 bases; junction bases not matched to a gene: 9. The CDR3 is made up of 13 amino acids. The germline CDR1 and CDR2 sequences are SGHRS and YFSETQ. The CDR3 nucleotides read TGCGCCAGCCACAGGGGCGACGGTGCTGAAGCTTTCTTT. Protein: CASHRGDGAEAFF. The variable domain in full, completed from reference TRBV5-1 and TRBJ1-1, reads KAGVTQTPRYLIKTRGQQVTLSCSPISGHRSVSWYQQTPGQGLQFLFEYFSETQRNKGNFPGRFSGRQFSNSRSEMNVSTLELGDSALYLCASHRGDGAEAFFGQGTRLTVV.

This sequence joins TRBV14 and TRBJ1-6; TRBD1 matches at 11 bases. V gave up 9 bases and J gave up 3 bases; unmatched junction bases: 7. This CDR3 region has 16 residues. From germline, CDR1 is SGHDN and CDR2 FVKESK. The CDR3 is CASGQGATDYNSPLHF. The CDR3 DNA reads TGTGCCAGTGGACAGGGGGCAACGGACTATAATTCACCCCTCCACTTT.

Only one count was recorded for this clone. The chain combines TRBV9 with TRBJ2-3, with TRBD2 matching 13 bases. The germline gives CDR1 SGDLS, CDR2 YYNGEE. V shed 0 bases, J shed 2 bases, and the junction held 3 bases outside the gene matches. The CDR3 contains 17 residues. CDR3 DNA sequence: TGTGCCAGCAGCGTAGAAGGGACTAGCGGGGTCACAGATACGCAGTATTTT. Its protein product is CASSVEGTSGVTDTQYF. Drawing the rest from reference TRBV9 and TRBJ2-3, the complete variable domain is DSGVTQTPKHLITATGQRVTLRCSPRSGDLSVYWYQQSLDQGLQFLIQYYNGEERAKGNILERFSAQQFPDLHSELNLSSLELGDSALYFCASSVEGTSGVTDTQYFGPGTRLTVL.

The chain uses TRBV6-4 and TRBJ1-2; no firm D call. The CDR3 length is 11 residues. Per germline, CDR1 MRHNA and CDR2 SNTAGT. Trimming removed 6 bases from V and 8 bases from J, with 10 bases in between. For the CDR3, the DNA is TGTGCCAGCAGGTCGAATCGGGGCTACACCTTC. Translated, it gives CASRSNRGYTF.

J is TRBJ2-3 and V is TRBV4-1; maybe TRBD1 (5 bases). Germline CDR1 is MGHRA and CDR2 is YSYEKL. The CDR3 is made up of 16 amino acids. With 4 bases removed from V and 2 bases from J, the gap between germline ends came to 16 bases. The CDR3 loop reads CASSLLLGPPTDTQYF. The CDR3 coding sequence is TGCGCCAGCAGCCTCCTTCTGGGGCCCCCCACAGATACGCAGTATTTT.

The chain employs TRBV27 and TRBJ1-5, with a tentative D call TRBD1 (6 bases). The CDR3 spans 19 residues. Deletions cut 6 bases from V and 5 bases from J, with 29 bases between. Germline values: CDR1 MNHEY, CDR2 SMNVEV (reference sequence). The CDR3 spells CASSGNRDPTKRHHQPQHF. As DNA, the CDR3 is TGTGCCAGCAGCGGAAACAGGGATCCGACGAAAAGACATCATCAGCCCCAGCATTTT.

This chain uses TRBV9 with TRBJ2-7; D may be TRBD2 (5 bases). CDR3 size: 15 residues. From germline, CDR1 is SGDLS and CDR2 YYNGEE. V lost 3 bases, J lost 5 bases, and 18 bases lay in between. This CDR3 reads CASSEGSSFGNEQYF. CDR3 coding DNA: TGTGCCAGCAGCGAGGGATCTAGCTTTGGTAACGAGCAGTACTTC.

The chain carries TRBV11-1 and TRBJ2-7, with D possibly matching TRBD2 (6 bases). Trimming removed 1 base at V and 3 bases at J, with 16 bases between. The CDR3 contains 16 residues. The germline gives CDR1 SGHAT, CDR2 FQDESV (reference sequence). The CDR3 nucleotides read TGTGCCAGCAGCTTAGAACCCGGGGGTTTGATCTACGAGCAGTACTTC. The encoded protein is CASSLEPGGLIYEQYF.

The chain joins TRBV30 to TRBJ1-2; maybe TRBD1 (5 bases). The V gene lost 0 bases and the J gene lost 2 bases, with 16 bases spanning the gap. Germline loops: CDR1 GTSNPN, CDR2 SVGIG (reference sequence). The CDR3 spans 16 residues. The CDR3 DNA follows: TGTGCCTGGAGTGTGTTTGTTGCCGGGGGAAACTATGGCTACACCTTC. It translates to CAWSVFVAGGNYGYTF.

The chain couples TRBV5-3 to TRBJ2-3; unclear D gene. TRBV5-3 is labeled an ORF, and its function is uncertain. The CDR3 loop spans 13 amino acids. V was clipped by 3 bases and J by 0 bases, with 5 bases between them. The CDR3 DNA sequence: TGTGCCAGAAGCTGCAGTAGCACAGATACGCAGTATTTT. Translated: CARSCSSTDTQYF.

The genes are TRBV6-5 and TRBJ2-2; 8 bases map to TRBD1. In germline, CDR1 is MNHEY, CDR2 SVGAGI. Germline trimming cut 8 bases from V and 5 bases from J; bases unmatched to any gene: 4. CDR3 length: 13 residues. DNA of the CDR3: TGTGCCAGCCTGACAGGGGAAACCGGGGAGCTGTTTTTT. Translating gives CASLTGETGELFF.

The chain recombines TRBV6-5 with TRBJ1-1; no clear D. Between the trimmed V and J ends, which lost 5 bases and 2 bases, there was a span of 12 bases. The CDR3 runs 14 residues. Per the germline V gene, CDR1 is MNHEY and CDR2 is SVGAGI. The DNA for the CDR3 is TGTGCCAGCAGTACGTACATCTCAAACACTGAAGCTTTCTTT. Translated: CASSTYISNTEAFF.

The rearrangement links TRBV30 to TRBJ1-1; TRBD1 matches at 7 bases. Losses at the gene ends were 3 bases for V and 3 bases for J; bases not matched to a gene: 4. CDR3 length: 13 residues. The germline V gene has CDR1 GTSNPN and CDR2 SVGIG (reference sequence). CDR3 region: CAWSLGTDTEAFF. Written as DNA, the CDR3 is TGTGCCTGGAGCCTAGGGACAGACACTGAAGCTTTCTTT.

On this clone itself: Within the sample, other DNA sequences also encode this same CDR3. The V call is TRBV10-3, the J call TRBJ2-1; 8 nucleotides agree with TRBD1. The V gene end was trimmed by 2 bases and the J gene end by 1 base; junction bases not matched to a gene: 1. The CDR3 sequence is 15 residues long. The germline CDR1 and CDR2 sequences are ENHRY and SYGVKD. CDR3 protein: CAISEGQGSYNEQFF. In DNA form, the CDR3 reads TGTGCCATCAGTGAGGGACAGGGTTCCTACAATGAGCAGTTCTTC.

The chain couples TRBV7-9 to TRBJ2-4; no reliable D call. Trimming pared 0 bases from V and 0 bases from J, leaving 6 bases between. Germline V gene data show CDR1 as SEHNR and CDR2 as FQNEAQ (reference sequence). The CDR3 consists of 15 residues. CDR3: CASSLAERAKNIQYF. The CDR3 nucleotides read TGTGCCAGCAGCTTAGCCGAGAGAGCCAAAAACATTCAGTACTTC.

CDR3 amino acids: CASSAGGAASSYGYTF. The CDR3 DNA sequence: TGTGCCAGCAGCGCGGGGGGGGCGGCGTCCTCCTATGGCTACACCTTC. V is TRBV7-2 and J is TRBJ1-2; possibly TRBD1 for D (6 bases). The CDR3 is made up of 16 amino acids. V gave up 5 bases and J gave up 4 bases, with 20 bases separating them. The germline gives CDR1 SGHTA, CDR2 FQGNSA.

This clone has only a few counts. CDR3 region: CASSPRGSNEKLFF. CDR3 in DNA: TGTGCCAGCAGCCCCCGCGGTTCTAATGAAAAACTGTTTTTT. The rearrangement uses TRBV9 and TRBJ1-4; D is unclear. V gave up 4 bases and J gave up 3 bases, with 10 bases separating them. This CDR3 spans 14 amino acids. Germline V gene sequence: CDR1 SGDLS, CDR2 YYNGEE.

V is TRBV30 and J is TRBJ1-6; TRBD1 matches 7 bases. Losses at the gene ends were 5 bases for V and 10 bases for J; bases not matched to a gene: 5. This CDR3 is 12 amino acids long. Per germline, CDR1 GTSNPN and CDR2 SVGIG (reference sequence). CDR3 in amino acids: CAWETGSSPLHF. The DNA of the CDR3 is TGTGCCTGGGAGACAGGGAGCTCACCCCTCCACTTT.

The gene calls are TRBV5-6 and TRBJ1-3; D is uncertain. The germline CDR1 and CDR2 sequences are SGHDT and YYEEEE. V lost 4 bases to trimming and J lost 0 bases, with 5 bases between them. CDR3 length equals 13 residues. CDR3 sequence (DNA): TGTGCCAGCAGCGCGGGCTCTGGAAACACCATATATTTT. Its translation is CASSAGSGNTIYF. Variable domain in full (rest from reference TRBV5-6 and TRBJ1-3): DAGVTQSPTHLIKTRGQQVTLRCSPKSGHDTVSWYQQALGQGPQFIFQYYEEEERQRGNFPDRFSGHQFPNYSSELNVNALLLGDSALYLCASSAGSGNTIYFGEGSWLTVV.

This chain links TRBV18 with TRBJ1-2; 9 positions match TRBD1. The germline CDR1 and CDR2 sequences are KGHSH and LQKENI. With 5 bases clipped from V and 5 bases from J, the junction kept 18 bases outside the gene matches. The CDR3 runs 18 residues. The CDR3 bases are TGTGCCAGCTCAAATATCCTGACCGGGACAGGGTTTTCTTATGGCTACACCTTC. As protein: CASSNILTGTGFSYGYTF.

The chain joins TRBV28 to TRBJ1-2, with 8 bases fitting TRBD1. Germline-derived CDR1 and CDR2 are MDHEN and SYDVKM. The CDR3 totals 14 residues. After removal of 7 bases from V and 7 bases from J, the junction contained 11 bases not matched to a gene. CDR3 protein: CASNPRDRRSGYTF. In nucleotides, the CDR3 is TGTGCCAGCAACCCCCGGGACAGGCGGAGTGGCTACACCTTC.

The V call is TRBV6-6, the J call TRBJ2-2; D may be TRBD1 (6 bases). V was pared by 2 bases and J by 4 bases, with 11 bases between. The V gene's germline CDR1 is MNHNY and CDR2 SVGAGI (reference sequence). This CDR3 has 15 amino acids. For the CDR3, the DNA is TGTGCCAGCAGTTACATAGCAGGGGCCACCGGGGAGCTGTTTTTT. Translated, it gives CASSYIAGATGELFF.

V usage is TRBV9 and J usage is TRBJ2-7; a weak D match, TRBD2 (7 bases). The CDR3 sequence is 16 residues long. V dropped 1 base and J dropped 1 base, with 15 bases sitting between them. The V gene's germline CDR1 is SGDLS and CDR2 YYNGEE. The CDR3 reads CASSVRGGLASYEQYF. The CDR3 nucleotides are TGTGCCAGCAGCGTAAGGGGGGGACTCGCTTCCTACGAGCAGTACTTC.

V is TRBV19 and J is TRBJ1-2, with 7 bases aligning to TRBD1. Losses at the gene ends were 5 bases for V and 2 bases for J; bases not matched to a gene: 5. CDR3 length: 14 residues. Looked up from germline, CDR1 is LNHDA and CDR2 is SQIVND (reference sequence). The CDR3: CASSPRDRNYGYTF. The CDR3 DNA reads TGTGCCAGTAGTCCCCGGGACAGAAACTATGGCTACACCTTC.

The chain employs TRBV5-4 and TRBJ1-4, with D maybe TRBD1 (6 bases). Germline-derived CDR1 and CDR2 are SGHNT and YYREEE (reference sequence). Deletions cut 0 bases from V and 8 bases from J, with 14 bases between. This CDR3 contains 15 residues. This CDR3 reads CASSLVGGRGEKLFF. The CDR3, as DNA: TGTGCCAGCAGCTTGGTCGGGGGGCGCGGGGAAAAACTGTTTTTT.

The chain combines TRBV2 with TRBJ1-1; D not certain. This CDR3 comprises 14 residues. Between the trimmed V and J ends, which lost 2 bases and 1 base, there was a span of 8 bases. From germline, CDR1 is SNHLY and CDR2 FYNNEI. The CDR3 spells CASSEMFSNTEAFF. The CDR3 coding sequence is TGTGCCAGCAGTGAAATGTTCTCGAACACTGAAGCTTTCTTT. Full variable domain (outside the CDR3, taken from reference TRBV2 and TRBJ1-1): EPEVTQTPSHQVTQMGQEVILRCVPISNHLYFYWYRQILGQKVEFLVSFYNNEISEKSEIFDDQFSVERPDGSNFTLKIRSTKLEDSAMYFCASSEMFSNTEAFFGQGTRLTVV.

The chain has TRBV5-1 and TRBJ2-3; D remains ambiguous. Trimming left V 2 bases short and J 2 bases short, with 9 bases between. Germline lookup yields CDR1 SGHRS and CDR2 YFSETQ. This CDR3 comprises 14 residues. Written as DNA, the CDR3 is TGCGCCAGCAGCTTCCCCACAGACACAGATACGCAGTATTTT. Translating it yields CASSFPTDTDTQYF.